This paragraph covers one T cell receptor beta chain sequence. The antigen is not known. This sample is drawn from a study of cytomegalovirus exposure and HLA in healthy donors. Points from the study as a whole: A later analysis reportedly found that, within productive TCRs, an Asian-associated ancestry cluster had fewer N-insertions than the mean observed across the roughly 700 donors. Accurate predictions that matched the HLA-A and HLA-B alleles of most subjects were reportedly made from TCR beta sequences.

Researchers ran the PCR with 60 Vbeta and 13 Jbeta primers. Measured with immunoSEQ multiplex PCR; TCRdb has only the in-frame clones, and not every one. The sample yields 160,000 or so clones, approximately 80% seen once. The CDR3 loop spans 19 amino acids. In germline, CDR1 is SGHAT, CDR2 FQNNGV. Trimming took 4 bases from V and 5 from J; bases not matched to a gene: 16. The TCR comes from a woman in her forties or fifties in good health and CMV-seropositive. The rearrangement uses TRBV11-2 and TRBJ2-2; 10 bases match TRBD2. Sequenced sample: PBMCs. The CDR3 bases are TGTGCCAGCAGCTCCCAGGAAGAGCGGGGGGGATCGGTGACCGGGGAGCTGTTTTTT. Its translation is CASSSQEERGGSVTGELFF.